This T cell receptor beta chain was sequenced for a study of blood T cells in healthy people across ages (dated by TCRdb to 2014 to 2015). The study in broad terms: In model experiments, template switching captured about one uniquely barcoded TCR beta cDNA molecule for every two T cells. The study measured age-related changes in TCR beta repertoire diversity using deep sequencing normalized with unique cDNA molecular identifiers. Donors were grouped into four age groups: young (average approximately 15 years), middle-aged (approximately 41), aged (around 62) and long-lived (about 89). To avoid experimental bias, donors of different ages were spread randomly across the sequencing lanes. For two donors (one aged 18 to 29 and one aged 80 or older), the study analyzed two additional independent replicas of 1 million unique cDNA reads from the same blood draw.

The CDR3, cysteine through phenylalanine, is 16 amino acids long. The CDR3 DNA has 48 bases and is translated from base 1. Cut back by 0 bases and 1 base, the V and J ends lie 12 bases apart. Via the germline V gene, CDR1 is SGHDN and CDR2 FVKESK. Receptor libraries were prepared by 5' RACE. A second PCR of roughly 7 to 11 cycles was performed with a sample-barcoded 5' primer and a J-beta primer mix. A unique molecular identifier was introduced onto each TCR beta cDNA molecule by a template-switch 5' adaptor carrying 12 random nucleotides. Each sample yielded at least 3 million CDR3-containing paired-end reads. First-strand cDNA synthesis was performed from all RNA using the Mint cDNA synthesis kit, with priming by a TRBC-specific oligonucleotide. All cDNA was treated with uracil-DNA glycosylase and then went through a first 18-cycle PCR with the universal primers M1SS and BC2_uni_R. As for the original processing: For normalization, 1 million high-quality reads were randomly selected from each sample, with every read carrying a distinct molecular identifier. Reads with shared molecular identifiers were discarded instead of being binned into consensus sequences. MiTCR, set to a Q25 quality threshold and the strictest error-elimination algorithm, was used for CDR3 identification, clonotype clustering and error correction. A nonparametric unseen species model with Euler transformation was used to estimate a lower bound on total TCR beta diversity. TCRdb cleaned the public reads at Q25 with fastp, built clones with MiXCR and kept in-frame beta chains. All rows with the same CDR3 protein become a single entry with the most common DNA and genes. The V and J calls and clone size come from TCRdb's table, not from the authors' own analysis. For this sample there are over 1,500,000 distinct CDR3 sequences; approximately 40% appear just once. The ten largest make up more than 20% of the sample.

The 39 donors, aged 6 to 90 years, were systemically healthy Caucasian individuals from Russia. Ten milliliters of peripheral blood were drawn from each donor into EDTA-treated Vacutainer tubes. Ficoll-Paque density-gradient centrifugation was used to isolate PBMCs, with at least 7 million per sample. Total RNA was extracted from PBMCs with Trizol reagent, with at least 6 micrograms obtained per sample. The percentages of naive CD45RAhigh/CD27high T cells were determined by flow cytometry on a PBMC aliquot from every donor. Study-level results and caveats: The long-lived group showed more naive CD4+ T cells, fewer expanded clones and increased TCR diversity than the aged group, suggesting age selection. Bulk unsorted PBMC profiling prevented conclusive comparison of naive and antigen-experienced compartments. Estimates of total diversity based on one million sequenced T cells were considered lower bounds and underestimates. The percentage of naive T cells measured by flow cytometry correlated strongly with observed TCR beta diversity. Because the CMV infection status of the donors was unknown, age-related changes in expanded clonotypes may potentially have been confounded. Observed TCR beta diversity per million T cells fell roughly linearly with age, and a significant reduction was already apparent by age around 40.

To note about this clonotype: What antigen it recognizes has not been identified. No quality values exist for individual bases; no much larger clone is one base distant.

The sequencing sample was made of blood. The rearrangement joined TRBV14 to TRBJ1-2; the D gene is possibly TRBD1, with 6 bases matching. The sequence was obtained from a human donor in good health. The nucleotides read TGTGCCAGCAGCCAAGATAGGGACACATATAACTATGGCTACACCTTC. Its protein reads: CASSQDRDTYNYGYTF.